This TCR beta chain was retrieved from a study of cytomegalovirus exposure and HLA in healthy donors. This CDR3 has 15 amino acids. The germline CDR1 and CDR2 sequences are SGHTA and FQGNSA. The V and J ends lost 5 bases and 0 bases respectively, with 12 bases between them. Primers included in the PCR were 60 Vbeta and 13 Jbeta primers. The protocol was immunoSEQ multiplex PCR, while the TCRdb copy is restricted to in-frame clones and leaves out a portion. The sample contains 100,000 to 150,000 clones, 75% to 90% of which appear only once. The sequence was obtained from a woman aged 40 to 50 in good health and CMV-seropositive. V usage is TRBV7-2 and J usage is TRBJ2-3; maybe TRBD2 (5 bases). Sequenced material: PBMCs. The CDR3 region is CASSPTRTSTDTQYF. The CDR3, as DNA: TGTGCCAGCAGCCCGACAAGGACTAGCACAGATACGCAGTATTTT.